These T cell receptor beta chains were read from a single sample in a study of regulatory T cells in long-lasting Graves disease. TCRdb recomputed calls from the multiplex PCR reads with MiXCR, one row per CDR3 protein. The sample holds about 300,000 distinct CDR3 sequences, around a fifth seen once. Sequences were derived from peripheral blood mononuclear cells (PBMCs), sampled when the disease was refractory, from a patient treated with antithyroid drugs. The receptors derive from a female donor with Graves disease. Both conserved end residues are part of each CDR3. The order of the fields is V gene, J gene, D gene, clone size, CDR3 DNA, CDR3 protein. The D gene is left open where the match is weak. Some rows mark clone size as missing; the rest say once, few, many or name a class of expanded clone.

v_gene: TRBV6-1
j_gene: TRBJ2-4
d_gene: NA
abundance: NA
CDR3nt: TGTGCCAGCAGTGCGTGGGACGGGCAAAACATTCAGTACTTC
CDR3aa: CASSAWDGQNIQYF

v_gene: TRBV5-1
j_gene: TRBJ1-1
d_gene: NA
abundance: few
CDR3nt: TGCGCCAGCAGCTTGTATTTGACTGAAGCTTTCTTT
CDR3aa: CASSLYLTEAFF

v_gene: TRBV11-2
j_gene: TRBJ1-4
d_gene: NA
abundance: many
CDR3nt: TGTGCCAGCAGCCAGCCGGGGGCCGGGGAAAAACTGTTTTTT
CDR3aa: CASSQPGAGEKLFF

v_gene: TRBV20-1
j_gene: TRBJ1-4
d_gene: TRBD1
abundance: many
CDR3nt: TGCAGTGCTAGTCCGGGGACAGGCCATGAAAAACTGTTTTTT
CDR3aa: CSASPGTGHEKLFF

v_gene: TRBV19
j_gene: TRBJ1-4
d_gene: TRBD1
abundance: few
CDR3nt: TGTGCCAGTACAATGACAGGGGGAACGGAAAAACTGTTTTTT
CDR3aa: CASTMTGGTEKLFF

v_gene: TRBV7-9
j_gene: TRBJ2-4
d_gene: NA
abundance: few
CDR3nt: TGTGCCAGCCAGGGGCAGGGGGGCATTCAGTACTTC
CDR3aa: CASQGQGGIQYF

v_gene: TRBV29-1
j_gene: TRBJ1-3
d_gene: NA
abundance: NA
CDR3nt: TGCAGCGCTGCCCTTAACACAGCTGGAAACACCATATATTTT
CDR3aa: CSAALNTAGNTIYF

v_gene: TRBV4-1
j_gene: TRBJ1-1
d_gene: NA
abundance: NA
CDR3nt: TGCGCCAGCAGCCAAGATCCGTACATGGACACAGAGAACACTGAAGCTTTCTTT
CDR3aa: CASSQDPYMDTENTEAFF

v_gene: TRBV12-3/TRBV12-4
j_gene: TRBJ1-1
d_gene: NA
abundance: NA
CDR3nt: TGTGCCAGCAGTTTTTCAGACAGGTACGCTTTCTTT
CDR3aa: CASSFSDRYAFF

v_gene: TRBV6-5
j_gene: TRBJ2-1
d_gene: NA
abundance: NA
CDR3nt: TGTGCCAGCAGTTATGTGAATAGGGAAAATGAGCAGTTCTTC
CDR3aa: CASSYVNRENEQFF